The 21 T cell receptor beta chains presented below share a single source sample, sequenced in a study of blood T cell repertoires in COVID-19. Some clones are missing from TCRdb's copy, which holds only in-frame ones; the method was immunoSEQ multiplex PCR. The sample lists around 60,000 clones; over 75% were seen once. Material: peripheral blood. These receptors were taken from a human donor in a cohort sampled during active COVID-19.

Only one count was recorded for this clone. V and J are TRBV4-2 and TRBJ2-5; D is possibly TRBD1 (5 bases). Trimming cost V 1 base and J 3 bases, with 15 bases left between them. Germline V gene lookup returns CDR1 LGHNA and CDR2 YNFKEQ. The CDR3 loop spans 16 amino acids. The CDR3 DNA follows: TGTGCCAGCAGCCAAGCCCACAGGTCCGTTGAAGAGACCCAGTACTTC. Its protein product is CASSQAHRSVEETQYF.

The rearrangement links TRBV28 to TRBJ2-7, with 9 nucleotides matching TRBD2. CDR1 is MDHEN and CDR2 is SYDVKM in the germline V gene. V lost 2 bases to trimming and J lost 2 bases; unmatched junction nucleotides: 1. The CDR3 is 14 residues long. CDR3 amino acids: CASSLSGRPYEQYF. Here the CDR3 DNA reads TGTGCCAGCAGTTTAAGCGGGAGGCCCTACGAGCAGTACTTC.

A few counts support this clone. The chain links TRBV6-4 to TRBJ2-3, with 9 bases lining up with TRBD2. CDR3 length: 14 residues. Germline V CDR1 and CDR2: MRHNA, SNTAGT. The ends lost 4 bases at V and 1 base at J; junction bases unmatched: 0. CDR3 protein: CASSASGGTDTQYF. Written as DNA, the CDR3 is TGTGCCAGCAGTGCTAGCGGGGGCACAGATACGCAGTATTTT.

The J gene is TRBJ2-5, the V gene TRBV7-9; perhaps TRBD2 as D (6 bases). CDR1 SEHNR and CDR2 FQNEAQ come from the germline V gene (reference sequence). CDR3 size: 15 residues. Between the trimmed V and J ends, which lost 5 bases and 3 bases, there was a span of 16 bases. The CDR3 nucleotides are TGTGCCAGCAGCCCAGTAGGACTACCAGAAGAGACCCAGTACTTC. Protein: CASSPVGLPEETQYF.

The chain employs TRBV2 and TRBJ1-1, with TRBD1 as a possible D gene (5 bases). The V end was cut by 3 bases, the J end by 0 bases, with 14 bases between. CDR3 size: 16 residues. Germline V lookup: CDR1 SNHLY, CDR2 FYNNEI. In nucleotides, the CDR3 is TGTGCCAGCAGTGAGACCCTAACAGGTATGAACACTGAAGCTTTCTTT. Amino acid sequence: CASSETLTGMNTEAFF.

V gene TRBV9 combines with J gene TRBJ2-3, with D possibly being TRBD1 (5 bases). V lost 1 base and J 10 bases, leaving 19 bases between the germline ends. Germline CDR1 and CDR2: SGDLS and YYNGEE. This CDR3 has 15 residues. In DNA form, the CDR3 reads TGTGCCAGCAGCGTACAGACAGACTCGATAAGTGCGCAGTATTTT. Translated: CASSVQTDSISAQYF.

The V gene is TRBV5-6, the J gene TRBJ1-1; no clear D gene. CDR1 is SGHDT, CDR2 YYEEEE, per germline. The germline V and J ends were trimmed by 7 bases and 5 bases, with 12 bases remaining between them. The length of the CDR3 is 12 residues. The CDR3 nucleotides are TGTGCCAGCCGCTCACAGTGGACTGAAGCTTTCTTT. Translation gives CASRSQWTEAFF. Filled out from reference TRBV5-6 and TRBJ1-1, the complete variable domain reads DAGVTQSPTHLIKTRGQQVTLRCSPKSGHDTVSWYQQALGQGPQFIFQYYEEEERQRGNFPDRFSGHQFPNYSSELNVNALLLGDSALYLCASRSQWTEAFFGQGTRLTVV.

This clone showed up just a few times. The chain carries TRBV7-9 and TRBJ1-1; unclear D gene. With 0 bases removed from V and 9 bases from J, the gap between germline ends came to 8 bases. Looked up from germline, CDR1 is SEHNR and CDR2 is FQNEAQ (reference sequence). CDR3 length equals 12 residues. Here the CDR3 reads CASSLAAVQAFF. CDR3 nucleotide sequence: TGTGCCAGCAGCTTAGCGGCGGTGCAAGCTTTCTTT. The full variable domain, its missing parts supplied by reference TRBV7-9 and TRBJ1-1, is DTGVSQNPRHKITKRGQNVTFRCDPISEHNRLYWYRQTLGQGPEFLTYFQNEAQLEKSRLLSDRFSAERPKGSFSTLEIQRTEQGDSAMYLCASSLAAVQAFFGQGTRLTVV.

This chain uses TRBV4-2 with TRBJ1-4; 7 bases agree with TRBD1. The CDR3 has 15 residues. CDR1 and CDR2 from the germline V gene are LGHNA and YNFKEQ. V shed 4 bases, J shed 1 base, and the junction held 3 bases outside the gene matches. This chain's CDR3 is CASSRDRLTNEKLFF. The CDR3 region has the DNA TGTGCCAGCAGCCGGGACAGACTAACTAATGAAAAACTGTTTTTT.

This clone was detected only a few times. The chain links TRBV19 to TRBJ2-7, with 16 bases fitting TRBD2. The CDR3 sequence is 19 residues long. V dropped 3 bases and J dropped 0; count of bases not matched to a gene: 8. Germline V gene lookup returns CDR1 LNHDA and CDR2 SQIVND (reference sequence). The CDR3 DNA follows: TGTGCCAGTAGTATGTCGATGGGACTAGCGGGAGGGCCCTCCTACGAGCAGTACTTC. The encoded protein is CASSMSMGLAGGPSYEQYF.

The CDR3, as DNA: TGTGCCAGCAGCCAGGAAGAGTGGCTAGCCATCGATCAGCAGTTCTTC. It is translated as CASSQEEWLAIDQQFF. The V gene is TRBV14, the J gene TRBJ2-1, with D possibly matching TRBD2 (5 bases). Trimming pared 3 bases from V and 11 bases from J, leaving 23 bases between. The germline V gene has CDR1 SGHDN and CDR2 FVKESK. The CDR3 sequence is 16 residues long.

This chain joins TRBV5-4 and TRBJ1-1; D not resolved. Trimming removed 0 bases from V and 1 base from J, with 7 bases in between. Germline CDR1 SGHNT, CDR2 YYREEE (reference sequence). The CDR3 is made up of 14 amino acids. Here the CDR3 reads CASSLVRENTEAFF. In DNA form, the CDR3 reads TGTGCCAGCAGCTTGGTACGAGAGAACACTGAAGCTTTCTTT.

This chain links TRBV4-3 with TRBJ2-1; weak D call: TRBD2 (5 bases). The germline CDR1 and CDR2 sequences are LGHNA and YSLEER. The CDR3 runs 16 residues. V was shortened by 1 base and J by 7 bases, with 17 bases between the two germline ends. The CDR3 DNA follows: TGCGCCAGCAGCCAAGGGTCGGCGGGCCCTTTGAATGAGCAGTTCTTC. Its translation: CASSQGSAGPLNEQFF.

The chain links TRBV28 to TRBJ1-1; TRBD1 aligns across 8 bases. This CDR3 comprises 15 residues. V lost 5 bases, J lost 6 bases, and 11 bases stayed unmatched. The V gene's germline CDR1 is MDHEN and CDR2 SYDVKM. The CDR3 spells CASSLPGTGGPEAFF. The CDR3 nucleotides are TGTGCCAGCAGTCTCCCCGGGACAGGTGGCCCTGAAGCTTTCTTT.

The rearrangement uses TRBV24-1 and TRBJ2-1; 7 bases agree with TRBD1. The germline V gene has CDR1 KGHDR and CDR2 SFDVKD. The CDR3 has 12 amino acids. The ends lost 4 bases at V and 13 bases at J; junction bases unmatched: 6. In DNA, the CDR3 is TGTGCCACCAGTGACCCCTGGGACAGCCAGTTCTTC. As protein: CATSDPWDSQFF.

The chain has TRBV7-9 and TRBJ2-1, with no clear D. Germline V lookup: CDR1 SEHNR, CDR2 FQNEAQ (reference sequence). V gave up 9 bases and J gave up 5 bases, with 14 bases separating them. The CDR3 length is 13 residues. The CDR3 sequence: CASRVTPNNEQFF. The CDR3, as DNA: TGTGCCAGTAGAGTAACCCCGAACAATGAGCAGTTCTTC.

V is TRBV7-9 and J is TRBJ2-3; a weak D match, TRBD1 (5 bases). The CDR3 length is 17 residues. Germline CDR1 reads SEHNR; CDR2 reads FQNEAQ (reference sequence). V was clipped by 5 bases and J by 4 bases, with 22 bases between them. The DNA for the CDR3 is TGTGCCAGCAGCCCCCTCCCTGGCAGGGTAAGCGCAGATACGCAGTATTTT. Amino acid sequence: CASSPLPGRVSADTQYF. The full variable domain, in which reference TRBV7-9 and TRBJ2-3 provide the parts outside the CDR3, is DTGVSQNPRHKITKRGQNVTFRCDPISEHNRLYWYRQTLGQGPEFLTYFQNEAQLEKSRLLSDRFSAERPKGSFSTLEIQRTEQGDSAMYLCASSPLPGRVSADTQYFGPGTRLTVL.

J is TRBJ2-5 and V is TRBV19; 11 bases agree with TRBD2. The CDR3 runs to 16 residues. Germline V gene data show CDR1 as LNHDA and CDR2 as SQIVND (reference sequence). Unmatched junction bases numbered 8, after V lost 6 bases and J lost 2 bases. The CDR3 region has the DNA TGTGCCAGTAGCACTAGCGGGAGTCGTATACAAGAGACCCAGTACTTC. Amino acids: CASSTSGSRIQETQYF.

The chain couples TRBV7-9 to TRBJ1-5, with 9 bases that match TRBD1. The CDR3 contains 15 residues. Germline V lookup: CDR1 SEHNR, CDR2 FQNEAQ (reference sequence). Losses at the gene ends were 1 base for V and 7 bases for J; bases not matched to a gene: 5. The CDR3 protein is CASSLEGQGKQPQHF. The CDR3 region has the DNA TGTGCCAGCAGCTTAGAGGGACAGGGAAAACAGCCCCAGCATTTT.

V and J are TRBV30 and TRBJ2-1; TRBD1 matches 8 bases. V lost 4 bases to trimming and J lost 8 bases; unmatched junction nucleotides: 13. The CDR3 runs to 15 residues. The germline CDR1 and CDR2 sequences are GTSNPN and SVGIG (reference sequence). DNA of the CDR3: TGTGCCTGGATCCGCTGGGGCAGGGGGCAGTATGAGCAGTTCTTC. Translation: CAWIRWGRGQYEQFF.

V and J are TRBV5-5 and TRBJ2-3; 7 bases align to TRBD2. The V segment lost 4 bases and the J segment 5 bases; nucleotides outside the gene matches: 13. The CDR3 is 16 amino acids. CDR1 is SGHKS and CDR2 is YYEKEE in the germline V gene (reference sequence). For the CDR3, the DNA is TGTGCCAGCAGCCCCGGTCTTGGCGGGAGTCGAGATACGCAGTATTTT. Its translation: CASSPGLGGSRDTQYF.